This T cell receptor beta chain was found in a study of T cell changes during pregnancy in multiple sclerosis. This clone was seen just once. V was shortened by 6 bases and J by 1 base, with 12 bases between the two germline ends. The CDR3 contains 14 residues. The germline V gene has CDR1 KGHSH and CDR2 LQKENI. The data were produced by immunoSEQ multiplex PCR, yet TCRdb's version contains in-frame clones alone and is incomplete. The sample shows some 62,000 clones, around 92% of them seen only once. V and J are TRBV18 and TRBJ1-1; D is possibly TRBD1 (5 bases). The sample was peripheral blood, taken in the second trimester of pregnancy. The receptor was isolated from a female donor in good health, enrolled as a control in a pregnancy study. The DNA for the CDR3 is TGTGCCAGCTCCCCGGGGACTGGGAACACTGAAGCTTTCTTT. Amino acids: CASSPGTGNTEAFF.